This T cell receptor (beta chain) was captured in a study of lymphopenia after photon versus proton radiotherapy. Broader study findings: Proton therapy kept repertoires fairly stable, unlike photons, which gained effector/memory cells. In patients who died, overall survival fell as post-nadir TCR diversity dropped more.

Using immunoSEQ multiplex PCR, the repertoire was profiled, and TCRdb retains in-frame clones only, with some absent. The sample lists around 29,000 clones, about 86% occurring once. With respect to this clone: Its specificity is unknown.

The sequence came from a woman aged 60-75 years with cholangiocarcinoma. Some clones in this sample may be carry-over from other donors' samples. Source: peripheral blood, taken from a patient treated with proton-based radiotherapy.

CDR3 nucleotides: TGTGCCAGCACCCCGAAGGGACAGGGGCTTCGGGACACTGAAGCTTTCTTT. Amino acids: CASTPKGQGLRDTEAFF. The genes are TRBV14 and TRBJ1-1, with 10 bases aligning to TRBD1. Germline CDR1 and CDR2: SGHDN and FVKESK. This CDR3 region has 17 residues. V was clipped by 7 bases and J by 3 bases; unmatched bases: 14.